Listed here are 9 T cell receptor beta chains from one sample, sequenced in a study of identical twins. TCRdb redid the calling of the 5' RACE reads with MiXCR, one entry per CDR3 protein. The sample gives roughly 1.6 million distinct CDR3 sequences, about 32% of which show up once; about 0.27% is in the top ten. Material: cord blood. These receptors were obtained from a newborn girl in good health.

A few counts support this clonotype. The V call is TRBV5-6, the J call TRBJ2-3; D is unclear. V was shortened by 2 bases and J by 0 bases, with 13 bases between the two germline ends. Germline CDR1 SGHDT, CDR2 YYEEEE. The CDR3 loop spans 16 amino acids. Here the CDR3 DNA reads TGTGCCAGCAGCTTTTACACAGCGCCTAGCACAGATACGCAGTATTTT. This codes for CASSFYTAPSTDTQYF.

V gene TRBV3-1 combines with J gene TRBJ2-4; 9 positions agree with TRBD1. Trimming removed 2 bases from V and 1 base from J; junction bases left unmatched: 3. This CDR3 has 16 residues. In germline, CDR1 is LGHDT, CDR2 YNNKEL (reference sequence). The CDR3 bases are TGTGCCAGCAGCCAAAGGGGGACAGGGGCCAAAAACATTCAGTACTTC. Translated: CASSQRGTGAKNIQYF.

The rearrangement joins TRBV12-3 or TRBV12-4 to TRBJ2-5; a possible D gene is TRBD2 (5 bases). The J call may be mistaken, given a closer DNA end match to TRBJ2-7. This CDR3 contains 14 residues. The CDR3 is CASSYRGLGREQYF. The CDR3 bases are TGTGCCAGCAGTTATCGAGGGTTAGGGCGCGAGCAGTACTTC.

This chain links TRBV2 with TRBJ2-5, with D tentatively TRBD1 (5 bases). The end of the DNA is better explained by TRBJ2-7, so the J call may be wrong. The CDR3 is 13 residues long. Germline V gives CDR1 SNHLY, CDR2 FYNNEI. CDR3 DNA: TGTGCCAGCGGCCACAGGTTAGGCCACGAGCAGTACTTC. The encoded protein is CASGHRLGHEQYF.

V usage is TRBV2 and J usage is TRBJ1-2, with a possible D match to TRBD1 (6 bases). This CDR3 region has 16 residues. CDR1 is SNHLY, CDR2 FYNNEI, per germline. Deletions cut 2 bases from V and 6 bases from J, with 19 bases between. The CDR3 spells CASSEPTGLGANGYTF. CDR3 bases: TGTGCCAGCAGTGAACCCACAGGGTTGGGGGCAAATGGCTACACCTTC. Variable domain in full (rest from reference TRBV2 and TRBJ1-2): EPEVTQTPSHQVTQMGQEVILRCVPISNHLYFYWYRQILGQKVEFLVSFYNNEISEKSEIFDDQFSVERPDGSNFTLKIRSTKLEDSAMYFCASSEPTGLGANGYTFGSGTRLTVV.

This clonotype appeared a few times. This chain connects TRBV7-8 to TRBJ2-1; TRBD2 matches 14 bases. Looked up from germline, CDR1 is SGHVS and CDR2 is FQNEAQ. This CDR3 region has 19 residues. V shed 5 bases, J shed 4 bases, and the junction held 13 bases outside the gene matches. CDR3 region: CASSLYGTSGSHAYNEQFF. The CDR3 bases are TGTGCCAGCAGCCTATATGGGACTAGCGGGAGTCATGCATACAATGAGCAGTTCTTC.

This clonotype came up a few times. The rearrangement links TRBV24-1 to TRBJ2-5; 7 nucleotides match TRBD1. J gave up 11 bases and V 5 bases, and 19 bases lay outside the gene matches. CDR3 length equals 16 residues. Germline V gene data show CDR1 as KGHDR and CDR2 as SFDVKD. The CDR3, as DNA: TGTGCCACCAGTGGAGGTACAGGGGAATTCTACAATGAGCAGTACTTC. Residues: CATSGGTGEFYNEQYF.

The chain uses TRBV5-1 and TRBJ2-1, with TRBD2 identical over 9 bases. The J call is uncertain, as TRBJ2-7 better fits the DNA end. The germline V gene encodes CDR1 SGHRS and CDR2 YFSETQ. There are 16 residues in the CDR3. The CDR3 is CASSSVAGVGYNEQYF. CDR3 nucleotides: TGCGCCAGCAGCTCCGTAGCGGGAGTGGGTTACAATGAGCAGTACTTC.

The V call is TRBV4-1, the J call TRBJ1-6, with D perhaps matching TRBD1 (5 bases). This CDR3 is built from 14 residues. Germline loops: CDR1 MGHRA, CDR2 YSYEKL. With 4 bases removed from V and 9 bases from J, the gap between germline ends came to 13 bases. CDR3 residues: CASSLRDVASPLHF. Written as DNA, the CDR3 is TGCGCCAGCAGCCTACGGGACGTCGCTTCACCCCTCCACTTT.